This T cell receptor beta chain comes out of a study of cytomegalovirus exposure and HLA in healthy donors. Study-wide results and caveats: Most CMV-associated TCR beta chains appeared HLA-restricted in a later analysis.

The CDR3 runs to 15 residues. CDR1 SGHTA and CDR2 FQGNSA come from the germline V gene. The V gene lost 1 base and the J gene lost 3 bases, with 10 bases spanning the gap. With 60 Vbeta and 13 Jbeta primers, the PCR was carried out. In the study's own analysis: An analysis that came later counted 70 million to 100 million unique TCR beta chains, approximately 12 million shared. Using immunoSEQ multiplex PCR, the repertoire was profiled, and TCRdb retains in-frame clones only, with some absent. The V and J calls and clone size were taken over from that table, and D and trimming were inferred from the DNA. The sample includes around 250,000 clones, about 86% of them seen just once. Concerning this clone: The target antigen is unknown.

Source material: PBMCs. The J gene is TRBJ1-5, the V gene TRBV7-2; D gene unclear. This clonotype was sampled from a woman aged 55-69 years in good health and CMV-seropositive. CDR3 nucleotide sequence: TGTGCCAGCAGCTTAGTAATTGGCAACAATCAGCCCCAGCATTTT. Its protein product is CASSLVIGNNQPQHF.